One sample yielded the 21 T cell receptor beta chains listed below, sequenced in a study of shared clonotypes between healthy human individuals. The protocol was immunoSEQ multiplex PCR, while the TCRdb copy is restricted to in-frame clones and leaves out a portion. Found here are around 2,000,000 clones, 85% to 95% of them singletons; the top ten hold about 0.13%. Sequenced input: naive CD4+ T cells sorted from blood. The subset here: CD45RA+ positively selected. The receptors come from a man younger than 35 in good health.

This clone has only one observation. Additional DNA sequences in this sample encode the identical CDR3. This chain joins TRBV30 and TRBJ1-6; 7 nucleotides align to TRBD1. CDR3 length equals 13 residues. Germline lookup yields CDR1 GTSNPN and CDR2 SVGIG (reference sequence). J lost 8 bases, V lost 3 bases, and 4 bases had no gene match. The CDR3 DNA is TGTGCCTGGAGAGACAGGGAAGATTCACCCCTCCACTTT. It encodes CAWRDREDSPLHF.

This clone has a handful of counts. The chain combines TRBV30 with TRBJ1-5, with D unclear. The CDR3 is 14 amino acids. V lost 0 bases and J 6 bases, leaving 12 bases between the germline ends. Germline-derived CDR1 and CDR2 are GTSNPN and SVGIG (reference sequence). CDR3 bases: TGTGCCTGGAGTGTACAAGTTGGAGGTCAGCCCCAGCATTTT. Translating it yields CAWSVQVGGQPQHF.

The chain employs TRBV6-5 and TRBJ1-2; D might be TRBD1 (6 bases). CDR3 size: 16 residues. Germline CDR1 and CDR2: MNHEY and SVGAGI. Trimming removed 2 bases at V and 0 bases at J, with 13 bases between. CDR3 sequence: CASSYGGARSNYGYTF. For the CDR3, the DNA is TGTGCCAGCAGTTACGGGGGGGCCCGTTCTAACTATGGCTACACCTTC.

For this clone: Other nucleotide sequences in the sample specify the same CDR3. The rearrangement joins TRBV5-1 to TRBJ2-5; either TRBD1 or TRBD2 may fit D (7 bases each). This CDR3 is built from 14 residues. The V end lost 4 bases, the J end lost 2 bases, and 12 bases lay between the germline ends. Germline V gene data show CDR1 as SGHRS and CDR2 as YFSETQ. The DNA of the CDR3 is TGCGCCAGCAGCCCAGGGGGGGATCAAGAGACCCAGTACTTC. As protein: CASSPGGDQETQYF.

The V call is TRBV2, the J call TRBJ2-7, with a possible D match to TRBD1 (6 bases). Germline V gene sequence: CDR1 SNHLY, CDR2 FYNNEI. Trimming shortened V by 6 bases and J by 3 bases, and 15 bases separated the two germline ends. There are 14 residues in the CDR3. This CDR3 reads CASRAKTGIYEQYF. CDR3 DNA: TGTGCCAGCAGGGCTAAGACAGGTATCTACGAGCAGTACTTC.

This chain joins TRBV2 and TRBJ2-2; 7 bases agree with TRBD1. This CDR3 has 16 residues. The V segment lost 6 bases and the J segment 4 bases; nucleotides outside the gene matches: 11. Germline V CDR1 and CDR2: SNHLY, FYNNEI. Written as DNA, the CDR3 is TGTGCCAGCAGCCTAAGGGCAGGGGGACCCACCGGGGAGCTGTTTTTT. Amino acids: CASSLRAGGPTGELFF. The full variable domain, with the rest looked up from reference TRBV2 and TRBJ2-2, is EPEVTQTPSHQVTQMGQEVILRCVPISNHLYFYWYRQILGQKVEFLVSFYNNEISEKSEIFDDQFSVERPDGSNFTLKIRSTKLEDSAMYFCASSLRAGGPTGELFFGEGSRLTVL.

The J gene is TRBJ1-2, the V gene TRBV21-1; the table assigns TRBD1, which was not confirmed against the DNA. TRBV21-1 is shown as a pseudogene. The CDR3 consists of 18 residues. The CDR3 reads CASSKARGGARRDYGYTF. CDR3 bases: TGTGCCAGCAGCAAAGCGCGAGGGGGCGCGAGGAGAGACTATGGCTACACCTTC.

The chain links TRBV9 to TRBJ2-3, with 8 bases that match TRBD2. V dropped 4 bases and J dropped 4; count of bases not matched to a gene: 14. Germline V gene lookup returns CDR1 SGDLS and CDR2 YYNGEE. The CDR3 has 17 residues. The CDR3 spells CASSHGAWREVSDTQYF. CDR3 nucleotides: TGTGCCAGCAGCCACGGGGCCTGGCGGGAGGTCTCAGATACGCAGTATTTT.

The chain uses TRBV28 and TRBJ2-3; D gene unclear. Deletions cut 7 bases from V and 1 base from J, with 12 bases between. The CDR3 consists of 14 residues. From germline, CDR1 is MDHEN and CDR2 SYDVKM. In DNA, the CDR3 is TGTGCCAGCACCCCGGGCCGCCGCACAGATACGCAGTATTTT. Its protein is CASTPGRRTDTQYF.

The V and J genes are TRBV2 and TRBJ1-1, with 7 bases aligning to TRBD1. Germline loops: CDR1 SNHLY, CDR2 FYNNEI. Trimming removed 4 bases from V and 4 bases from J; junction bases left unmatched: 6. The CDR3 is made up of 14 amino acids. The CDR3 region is CASSVGAGGTEAFF. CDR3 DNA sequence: TGTGCCAGCAGTGTAGGGGCAGGGGGCACTGAAGCTTTCTTT.

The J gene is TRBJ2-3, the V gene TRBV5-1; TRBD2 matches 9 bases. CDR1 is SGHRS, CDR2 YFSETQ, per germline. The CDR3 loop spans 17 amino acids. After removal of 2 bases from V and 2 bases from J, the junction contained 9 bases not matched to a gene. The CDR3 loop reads CASSLSLAGPFTDTQYF. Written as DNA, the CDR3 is TGCGCCAGCAGCTTATCCCTAGCGGGGCCGTTCACAGATACGCAGTATTTT. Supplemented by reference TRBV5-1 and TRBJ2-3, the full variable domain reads KAGVTQTPRYLIKTRGQQVTLSCSPISGHRSVSWYQQTPGQGLQFLFEYFSETQRNKGNFPGRFSGRQFSNSRSEMNVSTLELGDSALYLCASSLSLAGPFTDTQYFGPGTRLTVL.

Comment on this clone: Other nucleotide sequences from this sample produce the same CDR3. This chain's CDR3 is CASSLGMNTEAFF. As DNA, the CDR3 is TGTGCCAGCAGCCTGGGCATGAACACTGAAGCTTTCTTT. J is TRBJ1-1 and V is TRBV7-9, with D unclear. The CDR3 is made up of 13 amino acids. Per the germline V gene, CDR1 is SEHNR and CDR2 is FQNEAQ (reference sequence). V shed 5 bases and J shed 0 bases, with 7 bases lying between them.

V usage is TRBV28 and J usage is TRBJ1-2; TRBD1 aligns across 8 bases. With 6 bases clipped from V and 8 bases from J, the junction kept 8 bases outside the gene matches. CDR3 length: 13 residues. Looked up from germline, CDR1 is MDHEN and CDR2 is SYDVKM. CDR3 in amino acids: CASRLDRGGGYTF. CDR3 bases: TGTGCCAGCAGGCTCGACAGGGGTGGCGGCTACACCTTC.

The DNA of the CDR3 is TGCGCCAGCAGCTTGCGGAGCAGTCCCTCCTACGAGCAGTACTTC. Amino acids: CASSLRSSPSYEQYF. The chain joins TRBV5-1 to TRBJ2-7; D is uncertain. The CDR3 extends over 15 amino acids. Trimming took 1 base from V and 0 from J, leaving 11 bases between them. Germline V gene sequence: CDR1 SGHRS, CDR2 YFSETQ.

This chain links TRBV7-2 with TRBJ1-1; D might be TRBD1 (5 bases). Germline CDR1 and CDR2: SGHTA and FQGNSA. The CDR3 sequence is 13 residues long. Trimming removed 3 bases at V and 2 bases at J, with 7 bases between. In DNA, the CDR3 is TGTGCCAGCAGCTTTGACAGTAACACTGAAGCTTTCTTT. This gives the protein CASSFDSNTEAFF.

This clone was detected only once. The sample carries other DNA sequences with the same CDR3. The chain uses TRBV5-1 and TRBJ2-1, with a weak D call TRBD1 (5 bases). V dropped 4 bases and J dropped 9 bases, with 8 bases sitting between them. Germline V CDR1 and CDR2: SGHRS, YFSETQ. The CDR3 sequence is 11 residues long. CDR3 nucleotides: TGCGCCAGCAGCCCCGACAGTGAGCAGTTCTTC. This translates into CASSPDSEQFF.

DNA for the CDR3: TGTGCCAGTAGGACCGGGGACAGGGACACCGGGGAGCTGTTTTTT. Protein product: CASRTGDRDTGELFF. This chain joins TRBV19 and TRBJ2-2, with 9 positions matching TRBD1. V shed 6 bases, J shed 3 bases, and the junction held 5 bases outside the gene matches. The CDR3 spans 15 residues. From germline, CDR1 is LNHDA and CDR2 SQIVND (reference sequence).

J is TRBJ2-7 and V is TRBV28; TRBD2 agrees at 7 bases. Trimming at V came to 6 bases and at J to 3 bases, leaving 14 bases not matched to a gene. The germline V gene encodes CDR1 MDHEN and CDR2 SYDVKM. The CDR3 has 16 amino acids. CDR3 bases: TGTGCCAGCAGCTCATTCGGCGGGGGTGATAACTACGAGCAGTACTTC. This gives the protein CASSSFGGGDNYEQYF.

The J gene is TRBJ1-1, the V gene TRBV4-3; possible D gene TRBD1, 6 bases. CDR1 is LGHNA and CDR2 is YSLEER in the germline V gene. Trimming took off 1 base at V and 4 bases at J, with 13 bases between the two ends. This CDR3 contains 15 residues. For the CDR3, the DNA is TGCGCCAGCAGCCAAGGGGCAGGGGTTCGCACTGAAGCTTTCTTT. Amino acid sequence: CASSQGAGVRTEAFF.

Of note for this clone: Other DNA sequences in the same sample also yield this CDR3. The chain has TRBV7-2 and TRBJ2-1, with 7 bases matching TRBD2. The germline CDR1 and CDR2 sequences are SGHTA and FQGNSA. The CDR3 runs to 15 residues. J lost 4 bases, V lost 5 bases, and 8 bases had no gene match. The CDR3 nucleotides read TGTGCCAGCAGCCTCGAGGCGGGAGCGTACAATGAGCAGTTCTTC. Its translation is CASSLEAGAYNEQFF.

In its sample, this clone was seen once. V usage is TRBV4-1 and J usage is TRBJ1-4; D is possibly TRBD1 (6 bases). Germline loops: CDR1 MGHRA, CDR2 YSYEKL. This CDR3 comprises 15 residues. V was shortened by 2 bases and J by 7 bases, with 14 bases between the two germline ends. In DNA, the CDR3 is TGCGCCAGCAGCCAAAATCAGGGGTCGGCTGAAAAACTGTTTTTT. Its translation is CASSQNQGSAEKLFF.